Each of the 18 T cell receptor beta chains below was sequenced from the same sample in a study of blood T cell repertoires in COVID-19. Sequencing was performed with immunoSEQ multiplex PCR; in TCRdb, only in-frame clones are kept and a portion is missing. The sample has around 100,000 clones; around four fifths are singletons. Sequences were obtained from peripheral blood. Receptors originate from a human donor in a cohort sampled during active COVID-19.

The chain is built from TRBV6-6 and TRBJ2-7; 8 nucleotides match TRBD2. Germline V CDR1 and CDR2: MNHNY, SVGAGI (reference sequence). The CDR3 spans 15 residues. V lost 5 bases to trimming and J lost 5 bases; unmatched junction nucleotides: 11. The CDR3 coding sequence is TGTGCCAGCAGTCCCGTGGTAGCGGGGTTTAACGAGCAGTACTTC. Translating it yields CASSPVVAGFNEQYF.

J is TRBJ2-4 and V is TRBV18; 8 nucleotides agree with TRBD1. This CDR3 spans 18 amino acids. The ends lost 0 bases at V and 1 base at J; junction bases unmatched: 8. The germline V gene has CDR1 KGHSH and CDR2 LQKENI. The CDR3 bases are TGTGCCAGCTCACCACCGGGCAGGGGGCGAGGGGCCAAAAACATTCAGTACTTC. Its translation is CASSPPGRGRGAKNIQYF.

This chain connects TRBV6-2 or TRBV6-3 to TRBJ1-4, with a weak D call TRBD1 (5 bases). The CDR3 is 16 residues long. V lost 5 bases to trimming and J lost 3 bases, with 16 bases between them. The germline gives CDR1 MNHEY, CDR2 SVGEGT. The CDR3 here is CASSATKGQANEKLFF. For the CDR3, the DNA is TGTGCCAGCAGTGCTACGAAGGGGCAGGCTAATGAAAAACTGTTTTTT.

The gene calls are TRBV6-1 and TRBJ1-1; D uncertain. Germline V gives CDR1 MNHNS, CDR2 SASEGT. CDR3 size: 13 residues. V was shortened by 1 base and J by 11 bases, with 14 bases between the two germline ends. Written as DNA, the CDR3 is TGTGCCAGCAGTGAAGGACGTGGCAAGAGGGCTTTCTTT. Translated: CASSEGRGKRAFF.

The chain is built from TRBV9 and TRBJ1-2, with 7 bases matching TRBD1. Trimming removed 3 bases from V and 5 bases from J; junction bases left unmatched: 22. The germline V gene has CDR1 SGDLS and CDR2 YYNGEE. This CDR3 is built from 19 residues. CDR3 coding DNA: TGTGCCAGCAGCGGACTTGACGGGACAGTAGAAAGATCCGTGTATGGCTACACCTTC. Its protein is CASSGLDGTVERSVYGYTF.

The chain recombines TRBV7-2 with TRBJ2-3; unclear D gene. Germline V gene data show CDR1 as SGHTA and CDR2 as FQGNSA. Trimming took off 0 bases at V and 6 bases at J, with 10 bases between the two ends. The CDR3 length is 14 residues. The DNA of the CDR3 is TGTGCCAGCAGCTTAGCAAAAACGCGGGATACGCAGTATTTT. It encodes CASSLAKTRDTQYF.

This chain links TRBV5-1 with TRBJ2-3; 13 nucleotides match TRBD2. Per the germline V gene, CDR1 is SGHRS and CDR2 is YFSETQ. The CDR3 is 17 residues long. V shed 4 bases and J 4 bases; nucleotides not matched to a gene: 9. In nucleotides, the CDR3 is TGCGCCAGCAGCCACCTGACTAGCGGGGGGCCATCAGATACGCAGTATTTT. Its protein product is CASSHLTSGGPSDTQYF.

The V call is TRBV5-1, the J call TRBJ1-1; D ambiguous. CDR3 length equals 16 residues. Per the germline V gene, CDR1 is SGHRS and CDR2 is YFSETQ. Trimming shortened V by 0 bases and J by 10 bases, and 22 bases separated the two germline ends. The CDR3 DNA sequence: TGCGCCAGCAGCTTGGCGGAGGGTCGGGGTACGAGTATAGCTTTCTTT. Its translation: CASSLAEGRGTSIAFF.

As regards this clone: Other DNA sequences in the same sample also yield this CDR3. The chain links TRBV2 to TRBJ1-3; unclear D gene. This CDR3 is 14 amino acids long. Germline V gene lookup returns CDR1 SNHLY and CDR2 FYNNEI. The V end was cut by 6 bases, the J end by 0 bases, with 9 bases between. The CDR3 protein is CASRGRDSGNTIYF. The CDR3 nucleotides read TGTGCCAGCAGAGGTCGGGACTCTGGAAACACCATATATTTT.

The chain uses TRBV2 and TRBJ1-1; perhaps TRBD1 as D (5 bases). The CDR3 totals 14 residues. Trimming stripped 7 bases from V and 1 base from J, with 13 bases between. The germline V gene encodes CDR1 SNHLY and CDR2 FYNNEI. The CDR3 DNA reads as TGTGCCAGCACCCGCATTGGGGCGAACACTGAAGCTTTCTTT. Translating gives CASTRIGANTEAFF.

Only one count was recorded for this clone. J is TRBJ2-1 and V is TRBV19; 12 bases match TRBD2. The length of the CDR3 is 17 residues. V shed 4 bases and J 0 bases; nucleotides not matched to a gene: 4. Germline CDR1 reads LNHDA; CDR2 reads SQIVND (reference sequence). CDR3 protein: CASSKTSGGGSYNEQFF. The CDR3 DNA reads TGTGCCAGTAGTAAGACTAGCGGGGGAGGCTCCTACAATGAGCAGTTCTTC.

This chain links TRBV7-2 with TRBJ2-1; 10 bases fit TRBD1. V lost 6 bases to trimming and J lost 1 base; unmatched junction nucleotides: 3. This CDR3 is built from 15 residues. The germline CDR1 and CDR2 sequences are SGHTA and FQGNSA. This CDR3 is CASSSDRGSYNEQFF. DNA of the CDR3: TGTGCCAGCAGTTCGGACAGGGGGTCCTACAATGAGCAGTTCTTC.

The V gene is TRBV7-6, the J gene TRBJ2-3, with D hard to call. The V gene's germline CDR1 is SGHVS and CDR2 FNYEAQ. V lost 5 bases to trimming and J lost 0 bases, with 15 bases between them. The CDR3 has 16 amino acids. The CDR3 DNA reads TGTGCCAGCAGCCCACTCTCAACCCCCAGCACAGATACGCAGTATTTT. Translation gives CASSPLSTPSTDTQYF.

V gene TRBV11-2 combines with J gene TRBJ1-1; D is unresolved. Germline values: CDR1 SGHAT, CDR2 FQNNGV. The CDR3 is 13 residues long. V was trimmed by 4 bases and J by 11 bases, leaving 17 bases between them. CDR3 in amino acids: CASSSPQFWEAFF. CDR3 bases: TGTGCCAGCAGCTCGCCCCAATTTTGGGAGGCTTTCTTT.

The chain is built from TRBV28 and TRBJ1-2, with D tentatively TRBD1 (6 bases). The CDR3 is made up of 12 amino acids. Germline loops: CDR1 MDHEN, CDR2 SYDVKM. With 6 bases removed from V and 7 bases from J, the gap between germline ends came to 12 bases. The DNA of the CDR3 is TGTGCCAGCAGCACAGGGCTAGTTGGCTACACCTTC. It is translated as CASSTGLVGYTF.

V is TRBV5-1 and J is TRBJ1-2; D is perhaps TRBD1 (6 bases). Trimming took 0 bases from V and 4 from J, leaving 10 bases between them. The CDR3 covers 14 residues. Germline V gene sequence: CDR1 SGHRS, CDR2 YFSETQ. This chain's CDR3 is CASSLARGGYGYTF. CDR3 DNA sequence: TGCGCCAGCAGCTTGGCAAGGGGGGGCTATGGCTACACCTTC.

This clone was seen more than once but under ten times. This chain joins TRBV13 and TRBJ1-6, with unresolved D. V lost 3 bases to trimming and J lost 2 bases, with 17 bases between them. This CDR3 is 18 amino acids long. Germline V gives CDR1 PRHDT, CDR2 FYEKMQ (reference sequence). The CDR3 sequence: CASSLGPNPRTYNSPLHF. The CDR3 DNA sequence: TGTGCCAGCAGCTTGGGCCCAAACCCGAGAACCTATAATTCACCCCTCCACTTT.

V usage is TRBV12-5 and J usage is TRBJ2-1, with D maybe TRBD2 (5 bases). The CDR3 loop spans 15 amino acids. V lost 3 bases to trimming and J lost 8 bases, with 17 bases between them. CDR1 LGHNT and CDR2 FRNRAP come from the germline V gene. Written as DNA, the CDR3 is TGTGCTAGTGGTTTTTCATCTAGCTCTGGCGATGAGCAGTTCTTC. Translated, it gives CASGFSSSSGDEQFF.